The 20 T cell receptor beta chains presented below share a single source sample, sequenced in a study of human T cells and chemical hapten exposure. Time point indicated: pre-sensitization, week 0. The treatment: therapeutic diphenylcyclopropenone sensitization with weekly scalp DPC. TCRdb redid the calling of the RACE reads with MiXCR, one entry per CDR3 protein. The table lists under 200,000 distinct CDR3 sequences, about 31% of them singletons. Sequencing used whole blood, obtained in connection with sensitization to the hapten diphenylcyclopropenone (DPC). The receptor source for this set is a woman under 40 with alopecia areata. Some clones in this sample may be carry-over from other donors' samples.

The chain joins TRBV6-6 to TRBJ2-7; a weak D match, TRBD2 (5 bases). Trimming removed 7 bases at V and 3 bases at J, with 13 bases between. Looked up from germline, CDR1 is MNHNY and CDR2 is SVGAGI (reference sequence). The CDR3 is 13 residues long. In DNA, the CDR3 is TGTGCCAGCACCTCCCGGGATGGCTACGAGCAGTACTTC. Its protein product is CASTSRDGYEQYF.

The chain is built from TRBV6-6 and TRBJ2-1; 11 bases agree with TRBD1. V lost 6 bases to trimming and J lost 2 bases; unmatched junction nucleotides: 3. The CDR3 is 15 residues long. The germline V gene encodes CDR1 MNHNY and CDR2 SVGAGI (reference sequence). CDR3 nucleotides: TGTGCCAGCAGGCCGGGACAGGGGGCCTACAATGAGCAGTTCTTC. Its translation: CASRPGQGAYNEQFF.

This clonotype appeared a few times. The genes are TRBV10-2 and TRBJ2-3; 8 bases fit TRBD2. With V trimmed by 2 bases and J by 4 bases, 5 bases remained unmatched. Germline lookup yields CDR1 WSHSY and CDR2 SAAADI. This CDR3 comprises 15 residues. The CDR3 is CASSESSGMSDTQYF. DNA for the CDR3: TGCGCCAGCAGTGAGAGTAGCGGGATGTCAGATACGCAGTATTTT.

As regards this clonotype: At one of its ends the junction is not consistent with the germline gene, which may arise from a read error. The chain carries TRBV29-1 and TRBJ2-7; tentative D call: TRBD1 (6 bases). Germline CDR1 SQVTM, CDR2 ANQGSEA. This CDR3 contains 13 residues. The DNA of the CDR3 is TGCAGCGTGAGGGACATCATCTCCTACGAGCTGTACTTC. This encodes CSVRDIISYELYF.

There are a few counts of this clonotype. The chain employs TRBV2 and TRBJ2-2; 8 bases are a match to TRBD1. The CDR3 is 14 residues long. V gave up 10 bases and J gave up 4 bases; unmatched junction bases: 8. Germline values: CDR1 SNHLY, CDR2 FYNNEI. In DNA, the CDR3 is TGTGCCATCCCGGGACAGGCCAGCACCGGGGAGCTGTTTTTT. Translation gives CAIPGQASTGELFF.

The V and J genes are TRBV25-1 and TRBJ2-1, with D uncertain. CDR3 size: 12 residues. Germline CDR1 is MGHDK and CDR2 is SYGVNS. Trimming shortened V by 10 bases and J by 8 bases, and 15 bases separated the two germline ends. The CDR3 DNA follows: TGTGCCACGATGAGAGGAGTCGATGAGCAGTTCTTC. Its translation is CATMRGVDEQFF.

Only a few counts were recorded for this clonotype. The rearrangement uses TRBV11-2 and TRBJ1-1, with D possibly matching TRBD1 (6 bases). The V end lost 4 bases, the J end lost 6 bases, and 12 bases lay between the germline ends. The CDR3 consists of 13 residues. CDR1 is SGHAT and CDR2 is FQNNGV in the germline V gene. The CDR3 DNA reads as TGTGCCAGCAGCTCACACAGGGTCTCTGAAGCTTTCTTT. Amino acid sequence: CASSSHRVSEAFF.

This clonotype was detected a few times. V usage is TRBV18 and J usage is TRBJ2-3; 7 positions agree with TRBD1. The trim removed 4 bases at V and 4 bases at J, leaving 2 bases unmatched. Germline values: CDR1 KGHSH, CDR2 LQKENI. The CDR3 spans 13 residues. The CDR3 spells CASSQGAPDTQYF. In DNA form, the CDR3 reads TGTGCCAGCTCACAGGGGGCCCCAGATACGCAGTATTTT. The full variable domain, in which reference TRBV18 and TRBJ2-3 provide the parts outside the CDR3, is NAGVMQNPRHLVRRRGQEARLRCSPMKGHSHVYWYRQLPEEGLKFMVYLQKENIIDESGMPKERFSAEFPKEGPSILRIQQVVRGDSAAYFCASSQGAPDTQYFGPGTRLTVL.

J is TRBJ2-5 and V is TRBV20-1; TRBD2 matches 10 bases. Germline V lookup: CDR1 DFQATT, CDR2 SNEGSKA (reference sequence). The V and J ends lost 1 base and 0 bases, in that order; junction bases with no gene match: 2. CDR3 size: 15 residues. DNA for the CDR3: TGCAGTGCTAGAGTAGCGGGGGGCAACCAAGAGACCCAGTACTTC. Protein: CSARVAGGNQETQYF.

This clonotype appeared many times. This chain's CDR3 is CASSLAGLQETQYF. Written as DNA, the CDR3 is TGTGCCAGCAGCTTAGCTGGACTCCAAGAGACCCAGTACTTC. The chain employs TRBV7-2 and TRBJ2-5; perhaps TRBD2 as D (5 bases). CDR1 and CDR2 (germline): SGHTA, FQGNSA. The V and J ends lost 0 bases and 1 base respectively, with 6 bases between them. The CDR3 runs to 14 residues.

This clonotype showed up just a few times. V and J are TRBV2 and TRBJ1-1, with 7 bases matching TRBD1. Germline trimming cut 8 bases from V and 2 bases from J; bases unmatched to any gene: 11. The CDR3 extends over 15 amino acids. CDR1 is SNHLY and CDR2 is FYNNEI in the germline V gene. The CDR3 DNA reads TGTGCCAGCCATGAAACCGGGACAGCCAACACTGAAGCTTTCTTT. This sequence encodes CASHETGTANTEAFF.

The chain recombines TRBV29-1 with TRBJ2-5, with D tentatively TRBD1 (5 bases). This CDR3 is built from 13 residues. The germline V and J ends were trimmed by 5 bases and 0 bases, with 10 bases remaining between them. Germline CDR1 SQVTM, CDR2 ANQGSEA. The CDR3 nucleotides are TGCAGCGTTCGCACAGGTCACCAAGAGACCCAGTACTTC. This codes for CSVRTGHQETQYF.

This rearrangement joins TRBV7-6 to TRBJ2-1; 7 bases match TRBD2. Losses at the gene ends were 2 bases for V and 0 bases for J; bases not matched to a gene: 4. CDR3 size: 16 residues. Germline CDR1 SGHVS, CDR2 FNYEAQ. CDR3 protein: CASSLYGGSSYNEQFF. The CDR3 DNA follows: TGTGCCAGCAGCTTATACGGCGGGAGCTCCTACAATGAGCAGTTCTTC.

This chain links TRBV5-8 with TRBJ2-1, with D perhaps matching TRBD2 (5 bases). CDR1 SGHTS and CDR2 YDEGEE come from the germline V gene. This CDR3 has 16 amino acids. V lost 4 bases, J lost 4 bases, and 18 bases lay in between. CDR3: CASSSFRGAVYNEQFF. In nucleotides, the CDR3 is TGTGCCAGCAGCAGCTTCCGGGGAGCAGTTTACAATGAGCAGTTCTTC. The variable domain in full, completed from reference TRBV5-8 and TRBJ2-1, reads EAGVTQSPTHLIKTRGQQATLRCSPISGHTSVYWYQQALGLGLQFLLWYDEGEERNRGNFPPRFSGRQFPNYSSELNVNALELEDSALYLCASSSFRGAVYNEQFFGPGTRLTVL.

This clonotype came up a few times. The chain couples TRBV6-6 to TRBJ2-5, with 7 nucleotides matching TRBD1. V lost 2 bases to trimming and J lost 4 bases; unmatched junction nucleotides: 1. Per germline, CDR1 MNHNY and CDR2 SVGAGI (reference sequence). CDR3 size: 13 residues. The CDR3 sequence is CASSYAGGETQYF. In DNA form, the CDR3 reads TGTGCCAGCAGTTACGCAGGGGGAGAGACCCAGTACTTC.

The CDR3 DNA sequence: TGTGCCATCAAGCGGACTAGCGGGAGGTCGAACACCGGGGAGCTGTTTTTT. Protein: CAIKRTSGRSNTGELFF. V gene TRBV10-3 combines with J gene TRBJ2-2; 14 bases are shared with TRBD2. The germline V gene encodes CDR1 ENHRY and CDR2 SYGVKD. The junction had 4 bases not matched to a gene; V was cut back by 7 bases and J by 0 bases. The CDR3 is 17 residues long.

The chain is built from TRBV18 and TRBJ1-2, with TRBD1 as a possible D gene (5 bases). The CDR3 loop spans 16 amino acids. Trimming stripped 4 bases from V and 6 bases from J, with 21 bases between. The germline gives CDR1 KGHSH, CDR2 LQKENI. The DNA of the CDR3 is TGTGCCAGCTCACGGAGGAGAGCACAGGCCTTAGATGGCTACACCTTC. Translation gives CASSRRRAQALDGYTF.

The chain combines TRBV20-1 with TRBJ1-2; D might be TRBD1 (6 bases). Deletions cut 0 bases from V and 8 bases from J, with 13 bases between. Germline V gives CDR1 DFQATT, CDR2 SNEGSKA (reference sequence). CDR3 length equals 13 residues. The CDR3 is CSARDSGGEGYTF. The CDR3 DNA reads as TGCAGTGCTAGAGATAGCGGGGGCGAGGGCTACACCTTC.

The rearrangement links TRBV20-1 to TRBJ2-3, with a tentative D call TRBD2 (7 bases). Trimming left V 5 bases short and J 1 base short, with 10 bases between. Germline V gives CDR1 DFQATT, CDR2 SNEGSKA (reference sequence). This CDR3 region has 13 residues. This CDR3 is CSAYGGRTDTQYF. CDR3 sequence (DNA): TGCAGTGCTTACGGGGGGCGCACAGATACGCAGTATTTT.

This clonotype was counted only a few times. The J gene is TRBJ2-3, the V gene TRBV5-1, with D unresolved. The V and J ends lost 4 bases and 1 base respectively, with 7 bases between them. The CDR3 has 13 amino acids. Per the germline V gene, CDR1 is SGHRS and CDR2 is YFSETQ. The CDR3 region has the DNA TGCGCCAGCAGCGTGGACGGCACAGATACGCAGTATTTT. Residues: CASSVDGTDTQYF.